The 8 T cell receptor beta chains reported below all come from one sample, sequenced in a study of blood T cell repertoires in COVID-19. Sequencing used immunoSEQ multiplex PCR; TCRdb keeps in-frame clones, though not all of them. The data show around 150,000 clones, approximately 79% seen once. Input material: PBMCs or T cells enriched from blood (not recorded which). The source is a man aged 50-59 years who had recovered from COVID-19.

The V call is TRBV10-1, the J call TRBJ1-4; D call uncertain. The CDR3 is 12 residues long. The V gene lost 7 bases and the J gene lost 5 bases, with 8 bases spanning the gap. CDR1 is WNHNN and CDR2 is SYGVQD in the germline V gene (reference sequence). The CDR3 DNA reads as TGCGCCAGCACGAGGGAAAATGAAAAACTGTTTTTT. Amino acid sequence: CASTRENEKLFF.

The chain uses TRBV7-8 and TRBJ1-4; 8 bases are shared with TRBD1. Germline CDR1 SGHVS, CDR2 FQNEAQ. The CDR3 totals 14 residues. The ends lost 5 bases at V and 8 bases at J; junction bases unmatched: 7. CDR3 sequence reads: CASSPQGGLEKLFF. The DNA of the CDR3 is TGTGCCAGCAGCCCACAGGGGGGTCTCGAAAAACTGTTTTTT. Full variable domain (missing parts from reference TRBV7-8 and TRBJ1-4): GAGVSQSPRYKVAKRGQDVALRCDPISGHVSLFWYQQALGQGPEFLTYFQNEAQLDKSGLPSDRFFAERPEGSVSTLKIQRTQQEDSAVYLCASSPQGGLEKLFFGSGTQLSVL.

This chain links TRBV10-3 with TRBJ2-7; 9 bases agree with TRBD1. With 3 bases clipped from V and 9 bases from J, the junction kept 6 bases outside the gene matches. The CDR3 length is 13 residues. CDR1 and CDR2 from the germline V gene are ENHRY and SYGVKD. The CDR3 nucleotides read TGTGCCATCAGTGAAGGGACAGGGAAAGGGCAGTACTTC. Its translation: CAISEGTGKGQYF.

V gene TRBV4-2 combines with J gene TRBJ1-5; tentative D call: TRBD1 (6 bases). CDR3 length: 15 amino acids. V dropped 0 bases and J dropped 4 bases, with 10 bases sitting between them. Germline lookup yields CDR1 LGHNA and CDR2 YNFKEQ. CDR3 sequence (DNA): TGTGCCAGCAGCCAAGATCAGACAGGAAATCAGCCCCAGCATTTT. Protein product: CASSQDQTGNQPQHF.

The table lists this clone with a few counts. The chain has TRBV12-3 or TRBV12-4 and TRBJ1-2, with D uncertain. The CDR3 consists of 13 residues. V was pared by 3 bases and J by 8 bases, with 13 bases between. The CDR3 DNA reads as TGTGCCAGCAGTTTGTCCGGCGGCGGGGGCTACACCTTC. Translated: CASSLSGGGGYTF.

The chain's CDR3 is CASSSLSGGYQETQYF. Written as DNA, the CDR3 is TGTGCCAGTAGTAGTTTGAGCGGGGGGTACCAAGAGACCCAGTACTTC. This sequence joins TRBV19 and TRBJ2-5; 9 bases fit TRBD2. Per the germline V gene, CDR1 is LNHDA and CDR2 is SQIVND (reference sequence). V shed 4 bases and J 0 bases; nucleotides not matched to a gene: 6. The CDR3 contains 16 residues. Using reference TRBV19 and TRBJ2-5 for the parts outside the CDR3, the full variable domain is DGGITQSPKYLFRKEGQNVTLSCEQNLNHDAMYWYRQDPGQGLRLIYYSQIVNDFQKGDIAEGYSVSREKKESFPLTVTSAQKNPTAFYLCASSSLSGGYQETQYFGPGTRLLVL.

DNA of the CDR3: TGTGCCAGCAGGCTAAACTCTGGGGCCAACGTCCTGACTTTC. It specifies CASRLNSGANVLTF. This chain connects TRBV6-5 to TRBJ2-6; D ambiguous. CDR3 length equals 14 residues. Trimming shortened V by 6 bases and J by 0 bases, and 6 bases separated the two germline ends. Germline lookup yields CDR1 MNHEY and CDR2 SVGAGI.

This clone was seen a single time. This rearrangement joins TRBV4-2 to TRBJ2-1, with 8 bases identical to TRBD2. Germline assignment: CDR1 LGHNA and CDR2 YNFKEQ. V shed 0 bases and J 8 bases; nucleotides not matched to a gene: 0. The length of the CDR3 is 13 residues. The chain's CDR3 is CASSQETSDEQFF. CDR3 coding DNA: TGTGCCAGCAGCCAAGAGACTAGCGATGAGCAGTTCTTC.